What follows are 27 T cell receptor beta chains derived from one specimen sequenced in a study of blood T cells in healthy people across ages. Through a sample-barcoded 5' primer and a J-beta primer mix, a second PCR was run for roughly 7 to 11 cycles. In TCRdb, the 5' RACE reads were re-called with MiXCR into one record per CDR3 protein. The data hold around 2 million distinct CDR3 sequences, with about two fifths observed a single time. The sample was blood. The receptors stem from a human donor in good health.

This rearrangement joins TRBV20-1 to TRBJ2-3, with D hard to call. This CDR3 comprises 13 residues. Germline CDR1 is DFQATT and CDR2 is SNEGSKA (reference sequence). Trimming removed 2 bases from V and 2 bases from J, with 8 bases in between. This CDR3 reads CSARQDNTDTQYF. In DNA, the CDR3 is TGCAGTGCTAGACAGGATAACACAGATACGCAGTATTTT.

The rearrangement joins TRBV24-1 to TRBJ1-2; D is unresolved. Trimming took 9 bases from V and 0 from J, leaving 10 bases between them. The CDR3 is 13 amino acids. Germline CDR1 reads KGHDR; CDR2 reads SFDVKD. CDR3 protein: CATCVQTNYGYTF. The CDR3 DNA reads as TGTGCCACCTGTGTGCAGACTAACTATGGCTACACCTTC.

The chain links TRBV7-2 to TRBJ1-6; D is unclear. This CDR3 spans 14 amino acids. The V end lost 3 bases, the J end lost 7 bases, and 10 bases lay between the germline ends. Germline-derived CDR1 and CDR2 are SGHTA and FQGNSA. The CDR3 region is CASSFGQENSPLHF. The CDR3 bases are TGTGCCAGCAGCTTTGGGCAGGAAAATTCACCCCTCCACTTT. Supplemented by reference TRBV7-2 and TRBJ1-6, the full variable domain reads GAGVSQSPSNKVTEKGKDVELRCDPISGHTALYWYRQSLGQGLEFLIYFQGNSAPDKSGLPSDRFSAERTGGSVSTLTIQRTQQEDSAVYLCASSFGQENSPLHFGNGTRLTVT.

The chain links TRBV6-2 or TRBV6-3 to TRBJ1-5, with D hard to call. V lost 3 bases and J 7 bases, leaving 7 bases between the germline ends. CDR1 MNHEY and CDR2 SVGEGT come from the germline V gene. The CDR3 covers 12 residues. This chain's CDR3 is CASSYGLQPQHF. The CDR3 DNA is TGTGCCAGCAGTTATGGGTTACAGCCCCAGCATTTT.

The CDR3 DNA reads as TGTGCCAGCAGCAAGGAGGAGAGATTCGACACTGAAGCTTTCTTT. The encoded protein is CASSKEERFDTEAFF. The J gene is TRBJ1-1, the V gene TRBV21-1. TRBV21-1 is a known pseudogene. This CDR3 is 15 amino acids long.

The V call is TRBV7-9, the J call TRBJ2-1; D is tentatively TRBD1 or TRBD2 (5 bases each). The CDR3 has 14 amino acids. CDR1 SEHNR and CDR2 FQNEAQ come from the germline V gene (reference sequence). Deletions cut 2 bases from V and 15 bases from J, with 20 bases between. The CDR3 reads CASSLPRDRPSGFF. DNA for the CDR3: TGTGCCAGCAGCTTACCAAGGGACCGCCCTTCGGGGTTCTTC.

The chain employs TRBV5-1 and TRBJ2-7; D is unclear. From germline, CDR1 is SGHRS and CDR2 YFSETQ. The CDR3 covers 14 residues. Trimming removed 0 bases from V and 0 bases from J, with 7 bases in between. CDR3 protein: CASSLEAFSYEQYF. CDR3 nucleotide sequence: TGCGCCAGCAGCTTGGAGGCCTTCTCCTACGAGCAGTACTTC.

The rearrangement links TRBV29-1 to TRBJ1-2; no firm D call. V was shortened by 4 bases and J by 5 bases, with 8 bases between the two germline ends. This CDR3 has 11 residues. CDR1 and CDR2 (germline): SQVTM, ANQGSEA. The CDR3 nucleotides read TGCAGCGTTGGCGCGTTTTATGGCTACACCTTC. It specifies CSVGAFYGYTF. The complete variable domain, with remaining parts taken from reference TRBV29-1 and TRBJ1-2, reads SAVISQKPSRDICQRGTSLTIQCQVDSQVTMMFWYRQQPGQSLTLIATANQGSEATYESGFVIDKFPISRPNLTFSTLTVSNMSPEDSSIYLCSVGAFYGYTFGSGTRLTVV.

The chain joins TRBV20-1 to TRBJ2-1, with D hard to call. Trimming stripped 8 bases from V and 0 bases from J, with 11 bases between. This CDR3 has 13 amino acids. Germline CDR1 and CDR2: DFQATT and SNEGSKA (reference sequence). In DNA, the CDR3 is TGCAGTACTCGGGCTAGCTCCTACAATGAGCAGTTCTTC. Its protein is CSTRASSYNEQFF.

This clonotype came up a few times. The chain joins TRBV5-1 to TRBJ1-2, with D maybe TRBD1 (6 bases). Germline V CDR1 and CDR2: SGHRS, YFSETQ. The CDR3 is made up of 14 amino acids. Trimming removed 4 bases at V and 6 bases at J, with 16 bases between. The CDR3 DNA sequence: TGCGCCAGCAGCATCCTGAGGGGGGGCGATGGCTACACCTTC. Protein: CASSILRGGDGYTF. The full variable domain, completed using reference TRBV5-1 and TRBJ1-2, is KAGVTQTPRYLIKTRGQQVTLSCSPISGHRSVSWYQQTPGQGLQFLFEYFSETQRNKGNFPGRFSGRQFSNSRSEMNVSTLELGDSALYLCASSILRGGDGYTFGSGTRLTVV.

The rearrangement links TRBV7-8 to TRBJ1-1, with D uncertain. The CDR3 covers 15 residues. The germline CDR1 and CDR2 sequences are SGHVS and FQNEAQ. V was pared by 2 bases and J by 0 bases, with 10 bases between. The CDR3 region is CASSLLAGLNTEAFF. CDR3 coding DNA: TGTGCCAGCAGCTTACTGGCAGGATTGAACACTGAAGCTTTCTTT.

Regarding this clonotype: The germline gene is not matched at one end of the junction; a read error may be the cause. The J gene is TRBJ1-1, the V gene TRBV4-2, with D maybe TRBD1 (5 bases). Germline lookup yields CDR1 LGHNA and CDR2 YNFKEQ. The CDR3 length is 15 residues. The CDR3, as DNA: TGTGCCAGCAGCCTAACAGGATCCGCGACCACTGAAGTTTTCTTT. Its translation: CASSLTGSATTEVFF.

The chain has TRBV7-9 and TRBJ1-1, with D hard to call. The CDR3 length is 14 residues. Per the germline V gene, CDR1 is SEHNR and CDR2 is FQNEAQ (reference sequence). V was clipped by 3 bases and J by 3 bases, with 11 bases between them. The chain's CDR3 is CASSLREWDTEAFF. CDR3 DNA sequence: TGTGCCAGCAGCTTGAGGGAGTGGGACACTGAAGCTTTCTTT.

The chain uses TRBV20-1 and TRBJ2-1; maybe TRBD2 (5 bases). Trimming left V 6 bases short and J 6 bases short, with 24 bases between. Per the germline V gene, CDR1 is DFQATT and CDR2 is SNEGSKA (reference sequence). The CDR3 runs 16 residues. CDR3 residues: CSAQDWNPFLPNEQFF. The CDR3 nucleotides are TGCAGTGCCCAGGACTGGAACCCGTTCCTCCCCAATGAGCAGTTCTTC.

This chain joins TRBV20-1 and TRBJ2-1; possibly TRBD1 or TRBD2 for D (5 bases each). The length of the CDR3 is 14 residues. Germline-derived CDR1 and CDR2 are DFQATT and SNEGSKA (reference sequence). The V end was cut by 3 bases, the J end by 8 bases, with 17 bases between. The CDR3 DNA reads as TGCAGTGCTAGCGGGACCGTACGAATCGATGAGCAGTTCTTC. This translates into CSASGTVRIDEQFF.

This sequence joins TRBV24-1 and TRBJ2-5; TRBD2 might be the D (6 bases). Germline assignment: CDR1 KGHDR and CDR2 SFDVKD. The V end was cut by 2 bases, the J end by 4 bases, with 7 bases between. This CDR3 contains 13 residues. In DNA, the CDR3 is TGTGCCACCAGTGATTGGGGAGGAGAGACCCAGTACTTC. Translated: CATSDWGGETQYF.

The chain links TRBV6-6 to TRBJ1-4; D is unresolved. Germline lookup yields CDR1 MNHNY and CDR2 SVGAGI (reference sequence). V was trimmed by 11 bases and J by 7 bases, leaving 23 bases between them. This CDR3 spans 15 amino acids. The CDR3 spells CASNDPEGFGEKLFF. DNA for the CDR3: TGTGCCTCCAATGACCCTGAGGGTTTTGGTGAAAAACTGTTTTTT.

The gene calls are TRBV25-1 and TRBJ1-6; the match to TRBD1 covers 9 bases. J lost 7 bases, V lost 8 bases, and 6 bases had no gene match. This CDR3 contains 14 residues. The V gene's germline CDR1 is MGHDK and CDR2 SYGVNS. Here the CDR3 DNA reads TGTGCCAGCCGCACAGGGGGCTGGAATTCACCCCTCCACTTT. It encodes CASRTGGWNSPLHF.

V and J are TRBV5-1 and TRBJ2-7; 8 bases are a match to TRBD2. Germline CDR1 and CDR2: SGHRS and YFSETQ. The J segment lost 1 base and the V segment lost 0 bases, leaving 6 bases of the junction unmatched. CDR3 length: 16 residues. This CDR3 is CASSLESSGFSYEQYF. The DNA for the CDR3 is TGCGCCAGCAGCTTGGAGTCTAGCGGGTTTTCCTACGAGCAGTACTTC.

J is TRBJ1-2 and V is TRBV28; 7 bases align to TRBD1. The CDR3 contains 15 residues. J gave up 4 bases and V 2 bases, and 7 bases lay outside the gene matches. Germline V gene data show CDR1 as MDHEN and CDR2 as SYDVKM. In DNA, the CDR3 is TGTGCCAGCAGTTTAACATGGGGACAGTCCTATGGCTACACCTTC. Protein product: CASSLTWGQSYGYTF.

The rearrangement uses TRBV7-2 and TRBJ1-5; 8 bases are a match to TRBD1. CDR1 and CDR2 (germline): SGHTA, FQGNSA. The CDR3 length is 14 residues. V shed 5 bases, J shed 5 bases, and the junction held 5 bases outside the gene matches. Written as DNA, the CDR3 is TGTGCCAGCAGCCAGACAGGGGATCATCAGCCCCAGCATTTT. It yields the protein CASSQTGDHQPQHF.

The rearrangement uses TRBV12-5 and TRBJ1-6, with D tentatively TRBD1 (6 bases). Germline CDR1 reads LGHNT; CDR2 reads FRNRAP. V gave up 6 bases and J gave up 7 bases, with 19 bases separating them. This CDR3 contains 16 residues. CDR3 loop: CASGPDTGSRNSPLHF. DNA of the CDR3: TGTGCTAGTGGCCCCGATACAGGGAGTCGGAATTCACCCCTCCACTTT.

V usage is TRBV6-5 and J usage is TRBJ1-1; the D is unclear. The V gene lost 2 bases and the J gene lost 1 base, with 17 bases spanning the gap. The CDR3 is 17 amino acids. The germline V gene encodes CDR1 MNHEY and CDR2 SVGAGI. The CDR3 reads CASSYVAEGIRNTEAFF. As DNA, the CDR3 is TGTGCCAGCAGTTACGTGGCGGAAGGGATACGGAACACTGAAGCTTTCTTT.

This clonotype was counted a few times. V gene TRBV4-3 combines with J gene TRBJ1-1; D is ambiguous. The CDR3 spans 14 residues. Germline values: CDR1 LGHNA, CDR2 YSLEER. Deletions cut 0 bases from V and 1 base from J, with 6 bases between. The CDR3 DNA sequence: TGCGCCAGCAGCCAAGACAAAACGAACACTGAAGCTTTCTTT. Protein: CASSQDKTNTEAFF.

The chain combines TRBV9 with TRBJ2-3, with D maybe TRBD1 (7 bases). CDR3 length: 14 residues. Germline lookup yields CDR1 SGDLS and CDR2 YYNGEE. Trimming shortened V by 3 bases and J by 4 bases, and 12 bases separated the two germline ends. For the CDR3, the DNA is TGTGCCAGCAGCGCCCAGGGGGGTTCAGATACGCAGTATTTT. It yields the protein CASSAQGGSDTQYF.

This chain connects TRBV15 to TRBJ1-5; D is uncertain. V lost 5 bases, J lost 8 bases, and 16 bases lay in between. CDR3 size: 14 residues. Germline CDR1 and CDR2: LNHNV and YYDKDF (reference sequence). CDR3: CATSQRHFGEPQHF. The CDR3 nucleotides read TGTGCCACCAGCCAGAGGCATTTCGGGGAGCCCCAGCATTTT. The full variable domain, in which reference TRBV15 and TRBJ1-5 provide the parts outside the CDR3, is DAMVIQNPRYQVTQFGKPVTLSCSQTLNHNVMYWYQQKSSQAPKLLFHYYDKDFNNEADTPDNFQSRRPNTSFCFLDIRSPGLGDTAMYLCATSQRHFGEPQHFGDGTRLSIL.

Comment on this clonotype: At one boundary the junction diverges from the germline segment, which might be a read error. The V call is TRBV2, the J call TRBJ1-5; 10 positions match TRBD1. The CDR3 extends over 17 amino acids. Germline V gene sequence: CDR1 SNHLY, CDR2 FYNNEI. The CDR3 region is CASTGGTGVYSNRPQHF. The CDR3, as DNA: TGTGCCAGCACTGGAGGGACAGGGGTTTATAGCAATCGGCCCCAGCATTTT.